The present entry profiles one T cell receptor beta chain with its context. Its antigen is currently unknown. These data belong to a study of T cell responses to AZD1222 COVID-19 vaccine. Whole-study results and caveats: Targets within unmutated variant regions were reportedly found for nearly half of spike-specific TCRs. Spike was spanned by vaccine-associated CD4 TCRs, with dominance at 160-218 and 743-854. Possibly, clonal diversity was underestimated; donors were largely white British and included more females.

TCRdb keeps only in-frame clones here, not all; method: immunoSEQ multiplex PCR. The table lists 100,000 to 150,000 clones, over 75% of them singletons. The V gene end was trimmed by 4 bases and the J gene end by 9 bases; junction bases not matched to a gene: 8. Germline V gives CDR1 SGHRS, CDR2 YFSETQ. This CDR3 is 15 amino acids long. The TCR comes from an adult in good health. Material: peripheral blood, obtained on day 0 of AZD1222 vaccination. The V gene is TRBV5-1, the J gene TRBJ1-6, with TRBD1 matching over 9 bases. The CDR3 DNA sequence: TGCGCCAGCAGCCCCGTACAGGGGGCGAGTTCACCCCTCCACTTT. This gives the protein CASSPVQGASSPLHF.